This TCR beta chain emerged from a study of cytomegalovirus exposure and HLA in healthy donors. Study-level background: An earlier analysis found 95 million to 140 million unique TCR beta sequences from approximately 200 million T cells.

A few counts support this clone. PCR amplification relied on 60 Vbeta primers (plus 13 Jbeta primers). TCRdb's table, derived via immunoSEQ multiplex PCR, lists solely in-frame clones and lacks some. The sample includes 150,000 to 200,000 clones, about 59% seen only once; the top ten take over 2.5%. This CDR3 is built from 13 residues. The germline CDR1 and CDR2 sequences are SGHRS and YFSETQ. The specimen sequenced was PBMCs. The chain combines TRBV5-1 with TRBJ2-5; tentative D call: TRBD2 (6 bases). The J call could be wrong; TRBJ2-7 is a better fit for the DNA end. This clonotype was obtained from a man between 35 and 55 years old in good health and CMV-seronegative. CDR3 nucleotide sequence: TGCGCCAGCAGCTCGGAGGGTTCCTACGAGCAGTACTTC. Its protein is CASSSEGSYEQYF.